The clone carrying this T cell receptor beta chain was seen ten or more times. The antigen remains unidentified. The sample is drawn from a study of glioma-infiltrating T cells. Amplification of TCR alpha and beta CDR3 regions from RNA used iRepertoire nested multiplex PCR. One-step reverse transcription and amplification started from around 100-400 ng of tissue mRNA or PBMC total RNA. Using its own MiXCR run on the multiplex PCR reads, TCRdb lists one record per CDR3 protein. The data contain approximately 190,000 distinct CDR3 sequences, over 25% of them singletons. CDR1 and CDR2 (germline): MGHRA, YSYEKL. This CDR3 has 14 residues. Trimming stripped 4 bases from V and 7 bases from J, with 11 bases between. Study-wide findings and caveats: Only very few CDR3 sequences appeared in both tissue and blood. Above-expected tissue-blood divergence occurred in all gliomas, most in low-grade ones.

Sequencing was performed on glioma tissue, nonneoplastic brain tissue, or PBMCs (not recorded which). The receptor comes from a human donor with low-grade glioma or glioblastoma, undergoing nonglioma brain surgery, or in good health (not recorded which). This rearrangement joins TRBV4-1 to TRBJ1-6; no firm D call. CDR3: CASSPWGSNSPLHF. CDR3 coding DNA: TGCGCCAGCAGCCCTTGGGGTTCGAATTCACCCCTCCACTTT.